The 19 T cell receptor beta chains presented below share a single source sample, sequenced in a study of blood T cells in healthy people across ages. A second PCR, run for about 7 to 11 cycles, used a sample-barcoded 5' primer plus a J-beta primer mix. Via MiXCR, TCRdb re-called the 5' RACE reads, giving one row per CDR3 protein. Counted here are 1,300,000 or so distinct CDR3 sequences, approximately 63% occurring once; the ten biggest clones make up 6.5% to 8.5%. Sequenced input: blood. The source is a man between 18 and 35 years old in good health.

As DNA, the CDR3 is TGTGCCAGCAGCTCTGCGGGGACCTCCTACGAGCAGTACTTC. It is translated as CASSSAGTSYEQYF. The chain combines TRBV5-5 with TRBJ2-7; D is perhaps TRBD2 (6 bases). V was cut by 3 bases and J by 0 bases, with 10 bases left in between. The germline gives CDR1 SGHKS, CDR2 YYEKEE (reference sequence). The CDR3 has 14 amino acids.

V gene TRBV4-1 combines with J gene TRBJ2-3; TRBD2 aligns across 12 bases. Germline lookup yields CDR1 MGHRA and CDR2 YSYEKL. The CDR3 covers 18 residues. The ends lost 6 bases at V and 5 bases at J; junction bases unmatched: 15. The chain's CDR3 is CASSREGRLAGVGDTQYF. In DNA form, the CDR3 reads TGCGCCAGCAGTCGGGAGGGAAGACTAGCGGGAGTGGGAGATACGCAGTATTTT.

This sequence joins TRBV20-1 and TRBJ2-7; D is ambiguous. V was cut by 3 bases and J by 5 bases, with 11 bases left in between. CDR1 DFQATT and CDR2 SNEGSKA come from the germline V gene (reference sequence). CDR3 size: 12 residues. The CDR3 coding sequence is TGCAGTGCTAGGGACGTTCTTAACGAGCAGTACTTC. This encodes CSARDVLNEQYF.

This clonotype was seen a handful of times. V is TRBV5-1 and J is TRBJ2-7; 7 nucleotides match TRBD1. From germline, CDR1 is SGHRS and CDR2 YFSETQ. J gave up 2 bases and V 4 bases, and 9 bases lay outside the gene matches. The CDR3 has 15 residues. The CDR3 protein is CASSPVKGQTYEQYF. The CDR3, as DNA: TGCGCCAGCAGCCCAGTGAAGGGACAGACCTACGAGCAGTACTTC. Combining the CDR3 with reference TRBV5-1 and TRBJ2-7 gives the whole variable domain KAGVTQTPRYLIKTRGQQVTLSCSPISGHRSVSWYQQTPGQGLQFLFEYFSETQRNKGNFPGRFSGRQFSNSRSEMNVSTLELGDSALYLCASSPVKGQTYEQYFGPGTRLTVT.

In this sample, this clonotype turned up a few times. The CDR3 bases are TGCGCCAGCAGCTTAAAAAGGGGCCAAGAGACCCAGTACTTC. Its protein is CASSLKRGQETQYF. This chain uses TRBV5-1 with TRBJ2-5, with a possible D match to TRBD1 (5 bases). V lost 2 bases and J 1 base, leaving 9 bases between the germline ends. Germline-derived CDR1 and CDR2 are SGHRS and YFSETQ. This CDR3 spans 14 amino acids.

The table lists this clonotype with a few counts. This sequence joins TRBV5-1 and TRBJ2-7; 9 bases match TRBD2. Trimming cost V 3 bases and J 0 bases; bases outside gene matches: 7. CDR1 and CDR2 (germline): SGHRS, YFSETQ. The CDR3 totals 16 residues. This chain's CDR3 is CASSYQAGGGSYEQYF. The CDR3 DNA reads as TGCGCCAGCAGCTATCAAGCGGGAGGAGGCTCCTACGAGCAGTACTTC.

The rearrangement uses TRBV12-3 or TRBV12-4 and TRBJ2-1; no definite D call. This CDR3 is built from 12 residues. V lost 3 bases to trimming and J lost 12 bases, with 12 bases between them. CDR3 loop: CASSLGMRLQFF. The CDR3 DNA sequence: TGTGCCAGCAGTTTGGGGATGCGACTGCAGTTCTTC.

This clonotype was detected only once. V usage is TRBV29-1 and J usage is TRBJ2-7, with a tentative D call TRBD2 (6 bases). Germline values: CDR1 SQVTM, CDR2 ANQGSEA. The V end lost 5 bases, the J end lost 4 bases, and 21 bases lay between the germline ends. The CDR3 contains 15 residues. The CDR3 sequence: CSVTRDGSGMYEQYF. CDR3 DNA: TGCAGCGTTACGCGGGACGGGTCCGGGATGTACGAGCAGTACTTC.

J is TRBJ2-5 and V is TRBV3-1; D uncertain. Germline V gene sequence: CDR1 LGHDT, CDR2 YNNKEL (reference sequence). CDR3 size: 12 residues. V was trimmed by 4 bases and J by 5 bases, leaving 8 bases between them. The CDR3 protein is CASSLPKETQYF. In DNA, the CDR3 is TGTGCCAGCAGCCTCCCAAAGGAGACCCAGTACTTC.

For this clonotype: A read error likely explains this, since a far larger clone differs by one base. The V gene is TRBV6-2 or TRBV6-3, the J gene TRBJ2-4, with 10 bases lining up with TRBD1. The J call could be wrong; TRBJ2-7 is a better fit for the DNA end. There are 13 residues in the CDR3. Germline V gene lookup returns CDR1 MNHEY and CDR2 SVGEGT. The CDR3: CASTRTGGYEQYF. As DNA, the CDR3 is TGTGCCAGCACCCGGACAGGGGGCTACGAGCAGTACTTC.

The CDR3 sequence is CSGQRWPEQFF. In DNA, the CDR3 is TGCAGCGGACAAAGATGGCCTGAGCAGTTCTTC. The gene calls are TRBV29-1 and TRBJ2-1; D gene unclear. V shed 7 bases and J shed 9 bases, with 13 bases lying between them. CDR3 length: 11 residues. Germline lookup yields CDR1 SQVTM and CDR2 ANQGSEA.

The chain couples TRBV28 to TRBJ2-5, with 7 positions matching TRBD1. Germline CDR1 MDHEN, CDR2 SYDVKM. Trimming at V came to 9 bases and at J to 11 bases, leaving 12 bases not matched to a gene. This CDR3 has 12 amino acids. CDR3 sequence (DNA): TGTGCCAGTCACCACAGGGGTATTGAGCAGTACTTC. Protein sequence: CASHHRGIEQYF.

This clonotype came up once. The chain recombines TRBV27 with TRBJ2-2; 7 bases align to TRBD2. J gave up 7 bases and V 8 bases, and 13 bases lay outside the gene matches. This CDR3 region has 15 residues. Per germline, CDR1 MNHEY and CDR2 SMNVEV (reference sequence). The CDR3 coding sequence is TGTGCCAGCCGGCTGGGGGGGATGTTGGTCGGGGAGCTGTTTTTT. Translating gives CASRLGGMLVGELFF.

This clonotype was detected once. One base away lies a much larger clone, so this may be a sequencing read error. The chain recombines TRBV20-1 with TRBJ2-5; D not certain. Judging by the DNA end, TRBJ2-7 fits better; the J call may be wrong. Germline CDR1 and CDR2: DFQATT and SNEGSKA (reference sequence). There are 11 residues in the CDR3. CDR3 coding DNA: TGCAGTGCTAGACAGTACTACGAGCAGTACTTC. Translating it yields CSARQYYEQYF.

This clonotype was seen only a few times. The chain couples TRBV5-1 to TRBJ2-5, with D uncertain. The CDR3 has 14 amino acids. Trimming left V 1 base short and J 1 base short, with 8 bases between. CDR1 SGHRS and CDR2 YFSETQ come from the germline V gene. The CDR3 is CASSLHAVQETQYF. The DNA of the CDR3 is TGCGCCAGCAGCTTGCACGCGGTCCAAGAGACCCAGTACTTC.

This chain uses TRBV10-3 with TRBJ2-5; 13 nucleotides line up with TRBD2. V was clipped by 4 bases and J by 0 bases; unmatched bases: 5. CDR1 is ENHRY and CDR2 is SYGVKD in the germline V gene. The CDR3 runs 17 residues. CDR3 DNA sequence: TGTGCCATCAGTGGGACTAGCGGGGGACAGTACCAAGAGACCCAGTACTTC. Its translation is CAISGTSGGQYQETQYF.

The rearrangement uses TRBV28 and TRBJ2-4, with a possible D match to TRBD2 (5 bases). Trimming left V 7 bases short and J 8 bases short, with 21 bases between. The germline V gene encodes CDR1 MDHEN and CDR2 SYDVKM. CDR3 length equals 15 residues. CDR3 sequence: CASNPLFGGGDIQYF. For the CDR3, the DNA is TGTGCCAGCAACCCGCTTTTTGGAGGCGGTGACATTCAGTACTTC. Full variable domain (rest looked up from reference TRBV28 and TRBJ2-4): DVKVTQSSRYLVKRTGEKVFLECVQDMDHENMFWYRQDPGLGLRLIYFSYDVKMKEKGDIPEGYSVSREKKERFSLILESASTNQTSMYLCASNPLFGGGDIQYFGAGTRLSVL.

The chain recombines TRBV6-9 with TRBJ2-3; 9 bases are shared with TRBD2. J was trimmed by 1 base and V by 10 bases; bases with no gene match: 15. CDR1 is MNHGY and CDR2 is SVAAGI in the germline V gene. This CDR3 region has 17 residues. The CDR3 bases are TGTGCCAACCCGCGGCGAGCGGGGGGTTCTGGCACAGATACGCAGTATTTT. Residues: CANPRRAGGSGTDTQYF.

This clonotype showed up just a few times. The chain recombines TRBV4-1 with TRBJ1-2; D remains ambiguous. Germline V CDR1 and CDR2: MGHRA, YSYEKL. There are 14 residues in the CDR3. Trimming pared 1 base from V and 2 bases from J, leaving 8 bases between. The CDR3 coding sequence is TGCGCCAGCAGCCAAGTGGTGGGGAACTATGGCTACACCTTC. It codes for CASSQVVGNYGYTF.